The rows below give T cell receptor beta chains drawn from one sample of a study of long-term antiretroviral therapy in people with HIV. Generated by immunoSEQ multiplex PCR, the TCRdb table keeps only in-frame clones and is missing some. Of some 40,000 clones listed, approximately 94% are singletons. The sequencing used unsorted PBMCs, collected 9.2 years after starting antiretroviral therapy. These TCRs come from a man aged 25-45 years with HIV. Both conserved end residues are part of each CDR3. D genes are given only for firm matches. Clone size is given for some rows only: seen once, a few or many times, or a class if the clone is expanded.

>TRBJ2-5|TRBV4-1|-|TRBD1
TGCGCCAGCAGCAGGACAGGGGGGGAGGGAGAGACCCAGTACTTC
CASSRTGGEGETQYF
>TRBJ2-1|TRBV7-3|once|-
TGTGCCAGCAGCCCTGGGTTGTCCAATGAGCAGTTCTTC
CASSPGLSNEQFF
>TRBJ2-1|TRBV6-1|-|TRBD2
TGTGCCAGCAGTGAAATGGCGGGGGGAGTTAGTAATGAGCAGTTCTTC
CASSEMAGGVSNEQFF
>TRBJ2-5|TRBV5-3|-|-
TGTGCCAGAAGCCCCCAAGAGACCCAGTACTTC
CARSPQETQYF
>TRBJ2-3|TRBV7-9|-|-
TGTGCCAGCAGCTTCCCTTGGACAGAGGTTACAGATACGCAGTATTTT
CASSFPWTEVTDTQYF
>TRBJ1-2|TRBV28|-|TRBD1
TGTGCCAGCAGGCCTCTGGGACAGGGACATTATGGCTACACCTTC
CASRPLGQGHYGYTF
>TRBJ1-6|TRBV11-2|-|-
TGTGCCAGCAGCACCCAAGGAGGAGGCAGCGGCGCACCCCTCCACTTT
CASSTQGGGSGAPLHF
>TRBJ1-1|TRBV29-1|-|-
TGCAGCGTTGAAGATCGGGCCGGGAACACTGAAGCTTTCTTT
CSVEDRAGNTEAFF
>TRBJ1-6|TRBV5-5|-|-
TGTGCCAGCAGCTTTACAGACTCCTATAATTCACCCCTCCACTTT
CASSFTDSYNSPLHF
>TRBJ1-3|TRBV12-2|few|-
TGTGCAAGTCGCTTAGCGTTTTGTGGCCGGGGAAATGGAAACACCATATATTTT
CASRLAFCGRGNGNTIYF
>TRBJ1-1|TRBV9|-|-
TGTGCCAGCAGCGATCACAGTTCGAACACTGAAGCTTTCTTT
CASSDHSSNTEAFF
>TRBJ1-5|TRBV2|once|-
TGTGCCAGCAGTGGCAGGGTCCATAGCAATCAGCCCCAGCATTTT
CASSGRVHSNQPQHF
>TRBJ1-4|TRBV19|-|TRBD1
TGTGCCAGTAGTATCGGGACAGTTCCAAAACTGTTTTTT
CASSIGTVPKLFF
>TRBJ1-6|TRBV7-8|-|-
TGTGCCAGCAGCTTAGGGGGAACCTATAATTCACCCCTCCACTTT
CASSLGGTYNSPLHF
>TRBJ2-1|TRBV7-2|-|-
TGTGCCAGCAGCTTAGCGCCCAGGGGAACTAGCAATGAGCAGTTCTTC
CASSLAPRGTSNEQFF
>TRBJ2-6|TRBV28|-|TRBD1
TGTGCCAGCAGTCGCTCTCAGGGGGTATTTGGGGCCAACGTCCTGACTTTC
CASSRSQGVFGANVLTF
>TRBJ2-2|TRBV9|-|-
TGTGCCAGCAGCGTAGCTGAAAACAAGAACACCGGGGAGCTGTTTTTT
CASSVAENKNTGELFF
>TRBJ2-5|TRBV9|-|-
TGTGCCAGCAGCGTAGGTGCGGCGGGGTGGGGGCAAGAGACCCAGTACTTC
CASSVGAAGWGQETQYF
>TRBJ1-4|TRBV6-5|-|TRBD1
TGTGCCAGCAGTTCACAGGGGGGTGAAAAACTGTTTTTT
CASSSQGGEKLFF
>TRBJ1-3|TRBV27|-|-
TGTGCCAGCAGTCACCGACAAGTCCATCTCCTCTCTGGAAACACCATATATTTT
CASSHRQVHLLSGNTIYF
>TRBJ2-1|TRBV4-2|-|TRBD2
TGTGCCAGCAGCCAAGTGGAGACTAGCGGGGGGGTTGGAAATGAGCAGTTCTTC
CASSQVETSGGVGNEQFF
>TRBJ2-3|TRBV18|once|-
TGTGCCAGCTCACCAATTTGGGGGGCCCTAGATACGCAGTATTTT
CASSPIWGALDTQYF
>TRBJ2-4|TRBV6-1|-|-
TGTGCCAGCAGTGAAGTGGACCTAAACATTCAGTACTTC
CASSEVDLNIQYF
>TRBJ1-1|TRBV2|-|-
TGTGCCAGCAACGAACAGGGGAACACTGAAGCTTTCTTT
CASNEQGNTEAFF
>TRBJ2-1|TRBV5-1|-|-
TGCGCCAGCAGCTTAGACATCTCCTACAATGAGCAGTTCTTC
CASSLDISYNEQFF
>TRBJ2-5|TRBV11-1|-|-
TGTGCCAGCAGTAGACAGTTCTCACAAGAGACCCAGTACTTC
CASSRQFSQETQYF
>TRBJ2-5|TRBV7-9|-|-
TGTGCCAGCAGCTTAGATGAAGAGACCCAGTACTTC
CASSLDEETQYF
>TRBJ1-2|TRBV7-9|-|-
TGTGCCAGCAGCCGCGGGAGGAGGGATGGCTACACCTTC
CASSRGRRDGYTF
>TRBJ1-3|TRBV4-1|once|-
TGCGCCAGCAGCCAAGATGACTTCTCTGGAAACACCATATATTTT
CASSQDDFSGNTIYF
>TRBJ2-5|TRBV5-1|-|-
TGCGCCAGCAAGAACAGTCCCCAAGAGACCCAGTACTTC
CASKNSPQETQYF
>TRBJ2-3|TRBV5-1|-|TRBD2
TGCGCCAGCAGAAACCACCTAGCGGGGAGCACAGATACGCAGTATTTT
CASRNHLAGSTDTQYF
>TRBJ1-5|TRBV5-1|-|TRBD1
TGCGCCAGCAGCTTGGTTACTGGACAGGGCGGTCAGCCCCAGCATTTT
CASSLVTGQGGQPQHF
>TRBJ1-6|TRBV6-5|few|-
TGTGCCAGCAGTTACCAGCCCAATTCACCCCTCCACTTT
CASSYQPNSPLHF